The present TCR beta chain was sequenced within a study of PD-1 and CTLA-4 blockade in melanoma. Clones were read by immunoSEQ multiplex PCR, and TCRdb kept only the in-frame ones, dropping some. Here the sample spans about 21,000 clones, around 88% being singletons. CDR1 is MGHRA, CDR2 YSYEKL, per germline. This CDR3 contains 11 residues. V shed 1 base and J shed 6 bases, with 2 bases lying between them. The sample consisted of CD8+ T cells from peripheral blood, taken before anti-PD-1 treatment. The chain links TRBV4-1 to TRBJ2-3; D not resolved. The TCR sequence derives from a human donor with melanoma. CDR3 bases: TGCGCCAGCAGCCAAGGGGATACGCAGTATTTT. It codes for CASSQGDTQYF.